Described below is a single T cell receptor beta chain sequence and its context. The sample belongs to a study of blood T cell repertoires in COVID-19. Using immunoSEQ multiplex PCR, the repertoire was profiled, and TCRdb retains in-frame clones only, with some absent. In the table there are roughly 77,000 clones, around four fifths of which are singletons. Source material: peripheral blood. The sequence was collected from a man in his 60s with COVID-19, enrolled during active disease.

CDR3 loop: CASSLGRGYTF. The CDR3, as DNA: TGTGCCAGCAGCCTCGGTAGAGGCTACACCTTC. This chain links TRBV3-1 (or the pseudogene TRBV3-2) with TRBJ1-2; no definite D call. With 4 bases removed from V and 8 bases from J, the gap between germline ends came to 8 bases. This CDR3 region has 11 residues. Germline V gene lookup returns CDR1 LGHDT and CDR2 YNNKEL (reference sequence).